The rows below give T cell receptor beta chains drawn from one sample of a study of T cell repertoires in cytomegalovirus infection. Their antigens remain unidentified. TCRdb ran MiXCR on the reads and lists one entry per CDR3 protein. Of about 920,000 distinct CDR3 sequences listed, approximately 33% are singletons. The material was cultured CD8+ T cells from PBMCs, obtained from culture after CMV antigen stimulation. The source of these receptors is a human donor in good health (CMV status not recorded). Some clones in this sample may be carry-over from other donors' samples. CDR3s include the opening cysteine and the closing phenylalanine or tryptophan. D genes are given only for firm matches. The size of a clone is reported for some rows only, either as once, few or many, or as a class for expanded clones.

v_gene: TRBV7-7; d_gene: -; j_gene: TRBJ2-1; abundance: many; CDR3nt: TGTGCTAGCAGCCCCCGAGGGGGGGAGCAGTTCTTC; CDR3aa: CASSPRGGEQFF
v_gene: TRBV7-9; d_gene: -; j_gene: TRBJ2-1; abundance: -; CDR3nt: TGTGCCAGCAGCTTAGTGTTGACCCACAATGAGCAGTTCTTC; CDR3aa: CASSLVLTHNEQFF
v_gene: TRBV7-6; d_gene: TRBD1; j_gene: TRBJ1-2; abundance: many; CDR3nt: TGTGCCAGCAGACCCGGGACAGCCTATGGCTACACCTTC; CDR3aa: CASRPGTAYGYTF
v_gene: TRBV10-1; d_gene: -; j_gene: TRBJ2-3; abundance: few; CDR3nt: TGCGCCAGCAGTGAGTCGACGATTCGCACAGATACGCAGTATTTT; CDR3aa: CASSESTIRTDTQYF
v_gene: TRBV19; d_gene: TRBD1; j_gene: TRBJ1-1; abundance: few; CDR3nt: TGTGCCAGTAGTATACAGGGGGCTAGCACTGAAGCTTTCTTT; CDR3aa: CASSIQGASTEAFF
v_gene: TRBV24-1; d_gene: -; j_gene: TRBJ2-1; abundance: -; CDR3nt: TGTGCCACCAGTGATTTGCAACCCTACAATGAGCAGTTCTTC; CDR3aa: CATSDLQPYNEQFF
v_gene: TRBV27; d_gene: TRBD2; j_gene: TRBJ2-1; abundance: -; CDR3nt: TGTGCCAGCAGTTTCCCCGGACTAGCCAATGAGCAGTTCTTC; CDR3aa: CASSFPGLANEQFF
v_gene: TRBV25-1; d_gene: TRBD1; j_gene: TRBJ2-3; abundance: few; CDR3nt: TGTGCCAGCAGTGATTACCGGGACAGGGGGCGCAGCTTCAGCACAGATACGCAGTATTTT; CDR3aa: CASSDYRDRGRSFSTDTQYF
v_gene: TRBV19; d_gene: -; j_gene: TRBJ1-6; abundance: -; CDR3nt: TGTGCCAGTAGCCCCGACGGACAGAATTCACCCCTCCACTTT; CDR3aa: CASSPDGQNSPLHF
v_gene: TRBV12-3/TRBV12-4; d_gene: TRBD1; j_gene: TRBJ1-6; abundance: few; CDR3nt: TGTGCCAGCAGCTCTGGGACAGGGAAGTCACCCCTCCACTTT; CDR3aa: CASSSGTGKSPLHF
v_gene: TRBV10-3; d_gene: -; j_gene: TRBJ2-5; abundance: -; CDR3nt: TGTGCCATCAGGACAGGGGAGGGAGAGACCCAGTACTTC; CDR3aa: CAIRTGEGETQYF
v_gene: TRBV4-1; d_gene: -; j_gene: TRBJ1-5; abundance: many; CDR3nt: TGCGCCAGCAGCCAATTCATAACGGGGCAGCCCCAGCATTTT; CDR3aa: CASSQFITGQPQHF
v_gene: TRBV6-2/TRBV6-3; d_gene: -; j_gene: TRBJ2-7; abundance: -; CDR3nt: TGTGCCAGCAGTTACGAGGTTACAGCCTACGAGCAGTACTTC; CDR3aa: CASSYEVTAYEQYF
v_gene: TRBV7-8; d_gene: -; j_gene: TRBJ2-7; abundance: many; CDR3nt: TGTGCCAGCAGCTTAGTTTGGCAGAACTACGAGCAGTACTTC; CDR3aa: CASSLVWQNYEQYF
v_gene: TRBV7-2; d_gene: -; j_gene: TRBJ1-3; abundance: medium-sized; CDR3nt: TGTGCCAGCAGCCGAGGACAAGGGCGGAACACCATATATTTT; CDR3aa: CASSRGQGRNTIYF
v_gene: TRBV27; d_gene: -; j_gene: TRBJ2-1; abundance: -; CDR3nt: TGTGCCAGCAGTGGTGTGTTTGCCTACAATGAGCAGTTCTTC; CDR3aa: CASSGVFAYNEQFF
v_gene: TRBV19; d_gene: TRBD1; j_gene: TRBJ2-3; abundance: -; CDR3nt: TGTGCCAGTAGTTTGGATCCATGGACAGGGCGAACAGATACGCAGTATTTT; CDR3aa: CASSLDPWTGRTDTQYF
v_gene: TRBV5-6; d_gene: -; j_gene: TRBJ1-2; abundance: few; CDR3nt: TGTGCCAGCAGCTTGCCGGAGACCTACTATGGCTACACCTTC; CDR3aa: CASSLPETYYGYTF